This T cell receptor beta chain was documented in a study of tumor-infiltrating lymphocytes in primary liver carcinoma. Overall study results and limits: Overlap between tumor regions exceeded overlap of tumor with adjacent tissue or blood. There were only about 7-25% of top clones found in all five tumor regions.

Total RNA (about 500 ng) served as template for TCR beta cDNA synthesis primed by a constant-region primer. Three-round nested multiplex PCR performed with slightly modified ARM-PCR produced the TCR beta libraries. The first two PCR rounds used TRBV1-TRBV30 forward primers with a C-beta reverse primer, 10 cycles each. Via MiXCR, TCRdb re-called the multiplex PCR reads, giving one row per CDR3 protein. The sample records approximately 64,000 distinct CDR3 sequences, over 60% being singletons. Co-extracting RNA and DNA was done with 20-30 mg of unsorted bulk tissue as input. Of note for this clonotype: The target antigen is unknown.

The CDR3 is 17 amino acids. V lost 4 bases and J lost 2, with 20 bases in between. The germline gives CDR1 MNHEY, CDR2 SVGAGI. The sample was liver tumor tissue from sampling region 4. Described subset: tumor region T4, right-lateral pole. The TCR was taken from a middle-aged man with primary liver carcinoma and hepatitis B virus infection. The chain recombines TRBV6-5 with TRBJ1-2, with a possible D match to TRBD1 (6 bases). CDR3 in DNA: TGTGCCAGCAGTTTCCGAGTGACAGGAGGCAAAAACTATGGCTACACCTTC. This codes for CASSFRVTGGKNYGYTF.